This TCR beta chain is drawn from a study of blood T cell repertoires in COVID-19. In the study overall: PBMCs, B-cell-depleted T cells, or T cells were the source of the cDNA or gDNA that made up the material.

In the source study's methods: Amplification from reference gene primers served as the basis for estimated nucleated cell counts. Assay used: immunoSEQ multiplex PCR; TCRdb lists only in-frame clones, some missing. V and J calls and clone size come straight from that table; D and trimming were deduced from the DNA. The table has roughly 39,000 clones, 85% to 90% seen once; the top ten hold approximately 20%. The CDR3 loop spans 16 amino acids. The ends lost 2 bases at V and 4 bases at J; junction bases unmatched: 6. Looked up from germline, CDR1 is ENHRY and CDR2 is SYGVKD. The chain links TRBV10-3 to TRBJ2-1; 9 nucleotides match TRBD2. Material: peripheral blood. This receptor was taken from a man aged 45-60 years in a cohort sampled during active COVID-19. CDR3: CAISEHGAGGYNEQFF. The DNA for the CDR3 is TGTGCCATCAGTGAGCACGGAGCGGGGGGTTACAATGAGCAGTTCTTC.